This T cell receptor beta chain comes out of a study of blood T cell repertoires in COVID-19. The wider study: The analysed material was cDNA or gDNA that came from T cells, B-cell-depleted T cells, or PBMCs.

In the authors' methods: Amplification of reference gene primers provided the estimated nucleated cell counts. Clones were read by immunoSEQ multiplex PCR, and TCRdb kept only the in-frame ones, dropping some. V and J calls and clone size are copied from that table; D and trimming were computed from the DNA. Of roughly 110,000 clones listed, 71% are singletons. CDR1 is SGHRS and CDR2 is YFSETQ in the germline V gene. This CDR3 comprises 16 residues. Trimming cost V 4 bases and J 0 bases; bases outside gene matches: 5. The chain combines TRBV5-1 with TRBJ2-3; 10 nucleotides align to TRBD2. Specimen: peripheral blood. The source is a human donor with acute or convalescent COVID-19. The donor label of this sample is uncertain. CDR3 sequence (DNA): TGCGCCAGCAGCATCCCTAGCGGGGGTAGCACAGATACGCAGTATTTT. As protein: CASSIPSGGSTDTQYF.